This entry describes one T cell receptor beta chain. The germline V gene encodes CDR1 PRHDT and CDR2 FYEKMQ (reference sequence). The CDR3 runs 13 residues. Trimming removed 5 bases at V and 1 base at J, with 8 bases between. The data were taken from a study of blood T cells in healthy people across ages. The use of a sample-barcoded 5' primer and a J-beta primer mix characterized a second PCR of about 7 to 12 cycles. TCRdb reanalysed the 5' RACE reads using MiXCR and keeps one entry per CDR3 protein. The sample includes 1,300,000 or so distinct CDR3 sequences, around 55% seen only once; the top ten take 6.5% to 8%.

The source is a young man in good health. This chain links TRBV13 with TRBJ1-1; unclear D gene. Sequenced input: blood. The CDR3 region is CASSNGKNTEAFF. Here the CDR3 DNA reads TGTGCCAGCAGCAACGGGAAGAACACTGAAGCTTTCTTT. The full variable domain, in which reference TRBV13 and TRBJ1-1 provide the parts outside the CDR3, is AAGVIQSPRHLIKEKRETATLKCYPIPRHDTVYWYQQGPGQDPQFLISFYEKMQSDKGSIPDRFSAQQFSDYHSELNMSSLELGDSALYFCASSNGKNTEAFFGQGTRLTVV.